This T cell receptor (beta chain) was sequenced in a study of cytomegalovirus exposure and HLA in healthy donors. Findings and caveats of the study: In a later analysis, donors in an Asian-associated ancestry cluster reportedly had fewer N-insertions in productive TCRs than the cohort mean.

Primers included in the PCR were 60 Vbeta and 13 Jbeta primers. The table came from immunoSEQ multiplex PCR; TCRdb's copy has only in-frame clones and leaves some out. Of roughly 100,000 clones in the sample, approximately 72% were seen once. The CDR3 length is 17 residues. With 5 bases clipped from V and 4 bases from J, the junction kept 7 bases outside the gene matches. Germline assignment: CDR1 SEHNR and CDR2 FQNEAQ (reference sequence). Notes on this clone: Its antigen remains unidentified.

J is TRBJ2-3 and V is TRBV7-9; 15 bases align to TRBD2. This TCR derives from a man aged 30 to 45 in good health and CMV-seronegative. What was sequenced was PBMCs. Written as DNA, the CDR3 is TGTGCCAGCAGCCCTGGACTAGCGGGGGGGCCCTCAGATACGCAGTATTTT. This codes for CASSPGLAGGPSDTQYF.